Included here is one TCR beta chain sequence, with context. This CDR3 is also generated by other DNA sequences in the sample. This sample was taken from a study of shared clonotypes between healthy human individuals. Germline loops: CDR1 SGHDT, CDR2 YYEEEE. Trimming cost V 4 bases and J 0 bases, with 5 bases left between them. This CDR3 region has 12 residues. Data came from immunoSEQ multiplex PCR; TCRdb stores just in-frame clones and leaves some out. The top ten clones hold approximately 0.12% of a sample with hundreds of thousands of clones, around 96% of them seen once. Naive CD8 cells, CD45RO-negative and positively selected for CCR7, excluded terminally differentiated effector memory CD45RA+ cells.

The sequence came from a woman between 25 and 40 years old in good health. The chain has TRBV5-6 and TRBJ2-7; D is unclear. The sequenced sample consisted of naive CD8+ T cells sorted from blood. The CDR3: CASSGVSYEQYF. CDR3 bases: TGTGCCAGCAGCGGCGTCTCCTACGAGCAGTACTTC. Full variable domain (rest looked up from reference TRBV5-6 and TRBJ2-7): DAGVTQSPTHLIKTRGQQVTLRCSPKSGHDTVSWYQQALGQGPQFIFQYYEEEERQRGNFPDRFSGHQFPNYSSELNVNALLLGDSALYLCASSGVSYEQYFGPGTRLTVT.